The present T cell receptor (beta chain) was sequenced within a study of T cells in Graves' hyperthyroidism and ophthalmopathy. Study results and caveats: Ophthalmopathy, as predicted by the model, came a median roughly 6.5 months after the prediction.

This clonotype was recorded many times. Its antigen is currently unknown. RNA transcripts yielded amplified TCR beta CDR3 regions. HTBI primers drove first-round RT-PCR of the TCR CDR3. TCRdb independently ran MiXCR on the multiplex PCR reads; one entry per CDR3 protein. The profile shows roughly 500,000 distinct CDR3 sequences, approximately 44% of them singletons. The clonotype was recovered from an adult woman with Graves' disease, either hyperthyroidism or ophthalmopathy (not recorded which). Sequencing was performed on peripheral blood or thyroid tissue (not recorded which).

In DNA form, the CDR3 reads TGTGCCAGCAGCCCCGACAACGGTGTACGCGAGCAGTACTTC. This sequence encodes CASSPDNGVREQYF. The chain is built from TRBV28 and TRBJ2-7, with D uncertain. Germline V gene data show CDR1 as MDHEN and CDR2 as SYDVKM. The CDR3 extends over 14 amino acids. With 6 bases removed from V and 6 bases from J, the gap between germline ends came to 18 bases.